The 25 T cell receptor beta chains reported below all come from one sample, sequenced in a study of radiotherapy plus CTLA-4 blockade in lung cancer. The method was immunoSEQ multiplex PCR; TCRdb's version includes in-frame clones alone and lacks a portion of them. The sample records some 30,000 clones, less than 80% being singletons. The specimen comprised peripheral blood, sampled from a patient treated with radiotherapy plus ipilimumab. These TCRs come from a human donor with non-small cell lung cancer who had stable disease on radiotherapy plus ipilimumab.

The chain combines TRBV28 with TRBJ1-5, with D hard to call. The V end lost 4 bases, the J end lost 6 bases, and 16 bases lay between the germline ends. This CDR3 region has 15 residues. Germline V gene sequence: CDR1 MDHEN, CDR2 SYDVKM. This CDR3 reads CASSSTGQGFQPQHF. DNA for the CDR3: TGTGCCAGCAGTTCCACGGGTCAAGGGTTTCAGCCCCAGCATTTT.

The rearrangement links TRBV2 to TRBJ1-1, with TRBD1 identical over 9 bases. Germline V lookup: CDR1 SNHLY, CDR2 FYNNEI. The V and J ends lost 4 bases and 3 bases, in that order; junction bases with no gene match: 3. The CDR3 loop spans 14 amino acids. This chain's CDR3 is CASSARTGDTEAFF. The CDR3 region has the DNA TGTGCCAGCAGTGCTCGGACAGGGGACACTGAAGCTTTCTTT.

This rearrangement joins TRBV5-5 to TRBJ2-7, with 7 bases lining up with TRBD1. J lost 3 bases, V lost 1 base, and 4 bases had no gene match. Germline loops: CDR1 SGHKS, CDR2 YYEKEE (reference sequence). There are 14 residues in the CDR3. CDR3 in DNA: TGTGCCAGCAGCTTGCTGGGACAGCACTACGAGCAGTACGTC. It encodes CASSLLGQHYEQYV.

The CDR3 region has the DNA TGTGCCAGCAGCGACCAGGGAAATGAGGTTGAAAAACTGTTTTTT. It translates to CASSDQGNEVEKLFF. V gene TRBV7-6 combines with J gene TRBJ1-4; the D gene is possibly TRBD1 (5 bases). Germline loops: CDR1 SGHVS, CDR2 FNYEAQ. The ends were cut back, 5 bases at V and 7 bases at J, with 17 bases in the middle. There are 15 residues in the CDR3.

Only a few counts were recorded for this clone. This chain connects TRBV7-9 to TRBJ1-4; no clear D gene. The V end lost 8 bases, the J end lost 7 bases, and 8 bases lay between the germline ends. Germline assignment: CDR1 SEHNR and CDR2 FQNEAQ (reference sequence). This CDR3 contains 11 residues. The CDR3 bases are TGTGCCAGCCGGCTTGCTGAAAAACTGTTTTTT. It specifies CASRLAEKLFF.

This rearrangement joins TRBV15 to TRBJ1-1; D gene uncertain. V was shortened by 5 bases and J by 2 bases, with 12 bases between the two germline ends. This CDR3 is built from 14 residues. Germline V lookup: CDR1 LNHNV, CDR2 YYDKDF (reference sequence). The CDR3 sequence: CATSPWPGNTEAFF. The CDR3 region has the DNA TGTGCCACCAGCCCATGGCCGGGCAACACTGAAGCTTTCTTT.

The V gene is TRBV7-2, the J gene TRBJ1-4, with unresolved D. V lost 2 bases to trimming and J lost 2 bases, with 9 bases between them. Germline V gene lookup returns CDR1 SGHTA and CDR2 FQGNSA. The CDR3 is 15 residues long. The DNA for the CDR3 is TGTGCCAGCAGCTTAAATCAGGATACTAATGAAAAACTGTTTTTT. Translating gives CASSLNQDTNEKLFF. The full variable domain, its missing parts supplied by reference TRBV7-2 and TRBJ1-4, is GAGVSQSPSNKVTEKGKDVELRCDPISGHTALYWYRQSLGQGLEFLIYFQGNSAPDKSGLPSDRFSAERTGGSVSTLTIQRTQQEDSAVYLCASSLNQDTNEKLFFGSGTQLSVL.

The chain links TRBV13 to TRBJ1-5; D perhaps matches TRBD1 (6 bases). Germline V gene sequence: CDR1 PRHDT, CDR2 FYEKMQ (reference sequence). The V end lost 0 bases, the J end lost 6 bases, and 12 bases lay between the germline ends. The length of the CDR3 is 15 residues. As DNA, the CDR3 is TGTGCCAGCAGCTTAGGGCGGGGGCAAAGTCAGCCCCAGCATTTT. It yields the protein CASSLGRGQSQPQHF.

This sequence joins TRBV18 and TRBJ2-5; 9 bases are a match to TRBD1. V gave up 2 bases and J gave up 5 bases; unmatched junction bases: 9. This CDR3 comprises 16 residues. CDR1 KGHSH and CDR2 LQKENI come from the germline V gene. The CDR3: CASSPASGTGFETQYF. DNA of the CDR3: TGTGCCAGCTCACCAGCCTCCGGGACAGGGTTTGAGACCCAGTACTTC.

The chain is built from TRBV27 and TRBJ2-7, with 8 bases matching TRBD1. Unmatched junction bases numbered 3, after V lost 2 bases and J lost 3 bases. There are 14 residues in the CDR3. CDR1 is MNHEY, CDR2 SMNVEV, per germline (reference sequence). Here the CDR3 reads CASSLTGGRYEQYF. As DNA, the CDR3 is TGTGCCAGCAGTTTAACAGGGGGACGCTACGAGCAGTACTTC.

The V gene is TRBV19, the J gene TRBJ1-2, with 8 bases lining up with TRBD1. V lost 5 bases, J lost 0 bases, and 11 bases stayed unmatched. This CDR3 is built from 17 residues. Germline V gives CDR1 LNHDA, CDR2 SQIVND (reference sequence). CDR3 amino acids: CASSADRDRRTNYGYTF. CDR3 nucleotide sequence: TGTGCCAGTAGTGCGGATCGGGACAGGCGAACTAACTATGGCTACACCTTC. Based on the CDR3 plus reference TRBV19 and TRBJ1-2, the full variable domain is DGGITQSPKYLFRKEGQNVTLSCEQNLNHDAMYWYRQDPGQGLRLIYYSQIVNDFQKGDIAEGYSVSREKKESFPLTVTSAQKNPTAFYLCASSADRDRRTNYGYTFGSGTRLTVV.

V gene TRBV5-6 combines with J gene TRBJ1-3; D may be TRBD1 (5 bases). Germline values: CDR1 SGHDT, CDR2 YYEEEE. The V end was cut by 0 bases, the J end by 0 bases, with 10 bases between. This CDR3 region has 16 residues. The CDR3 sequence is CASSLDRLYSGNTIYF. The CDR3 region has the DNA TGTGCCAGCAGCTTGGACAGGTTGTACTCTGGAAACACCATATATTTT.

This clone was seen a handful of times. J is TRBJ1-5 and V is TRBV11-2; 7 bases map to TRBD1. Trimming removed 5 bases from V and 0 bases from J; junction bases left unmatched: 16. CDR3 length equals 19 residues. The germline gives CDR1 SGHAT, CDR2 FQNNGV. In DNA form, the CDR3 reads TGTGCCAGCAGCCCGCGAAATAGGACAGGTCTTTATAGCAATCAGCCCCAGCATTTT. This translates into CASSPRNRTGLYSNQPQHF.

Here the CDR3 reads CASSARQGPNEKLFF. CDR3 nucleotide sequence: TGCGCCAGCAGCGCTCGACAGGGACCCAATGAAAAACTGTTTTTT. The chain is built from TRBV5-1 and TRBJ1-4; 7 bases agree with TRBD1. With V trimmed by 4 bases and J by 5 bases, 8 bases remained unmatched. This CDR3 is built from 15 residues. Germline V gives CDR1 SGHRS, CDR2 YFSETQ.

The chain joins TRBV2 to TRBJ1-2; tentative D call: TRBD1 (6 bases). V lost 3 bases, J lost 1 base, and 9 bases lay in between. The CDR3 is 14 amino acids. Germline CDR1 SNHLY, CDR2 FYNNEI. The CDR3 DNA reads TGTGCCAGCAGTGAGGGACACCTTAACTATGGCTACACCTTC. It specifies CASSEGHLNYGYTF. The full variable domain, completed using reference TRBV2 and TRBJ1-2, is EPEVTQTPSHQVTQMGQEVILRCVPISNHLYFYWYRQILGQKVEFLVSFYNNEISEKSEIFDDQFSVERPDGSNFTLKIRSTKLEDSAMYFCASSEGHLNYGYTFGSGTRLTVV.

The chain has TRBV5-4 and TRBJ1-2; TRBD1 agrees at 7 bases. CDR1 and CDR2 from the germline V gene are SGHNT and YYREEE (reference sequence). This CDR3 is built from 17 residues. V lost 0 bases and J lost 8; bases outside the gene matches: 16. The CDR3 DNA sequence: TGTGCCAGCAGCTTGGTGGGGAGGGGGCGCAGCACGGAGGGCTACACCTTC. As protein: CASSLVGRGRSTEGYTF.

Only a few counts were recorded for this clone. The chain links TRBV2 to TRBJ1-5; D gene ambiguous. Deletions cut 10 bases from V and 0 bases from J, with 10 bases between. Germline values: CDR1 SNHLY, CDR2 FYNNEI. The CDR3 has 13 residues. DNA of the CDR3: TGTGCCACCAAGGACTATAGCAATCAGCCCCAGCATTTT. This translates into CATKDYSNQPQHF.

This clone appeared a single time. The chain couples TRBV7-2 to TRBJ1-5; 7 positions agree with TRBD1. The germline V gene encodes CDR1 SGHTA and CDR2 FQGNSA. The V gene end was trimmed by 1 base and the J gene end by 1 base; junction bases not matched to a gene: 1. This CDR3 spans 15 amino acids. Written as DNA, the CDR3 is TGTGCCAGCAGCTTAGAGGACAGGAGCAATCAGCCCCAGCATTTT. This sequence encodes CASSLEDRSNQPQHF.

About this clone: This sample includes further DNA sequences coding for the same CDR3. The chain couples TRBV30 to TRBJ1-4, with TRBD1 matching over 7 bases. CDR1 is GTSNPN and CDR2 is SVGIG in the germline V gene (reference sequence). The V segment lost 0 bases and the J segment 10 bases; nucleotides outside the gene matches: 5. This CDR3 spans 13 amino acids. The CDR3 DNA is TGTGCCTGGAGTGTACAGGGGAACACAAAACTGTTTTTT. Protein sequence: CAWSVQGNTKLFF.

This sequence joins TRBV14 and TRBJ2-3; D ambiguous. This CDR3 contains 16 residues. Germline CDR1 and CDR2: SGHDN and FVKESK. V dropped 1 base and J dropped 0 bases, with 11 bases sitting between them. CDR3 sequence (DNA): TGTGCCAGCAGCCAAGTTGGCAGCTCTAGCACAGATACGCAGTATTTT. Protein sequence: CASSQVGSSSTDTQYF. The entire variable domain, with the rest obtained from reference TRBV14 and TRBJ2-3, is as follows: EAGVTQFPSHSVIEKGQTVTLRCDPISGHDNLYWYRRVMGKEIKFLLHFVKESKQDESGMPNNRFLAERTGGTYSTLKVQPAELEDSGVYFCASSQVGSSSTDTQYFGPGTRLTVL.

J is TRBJ1-1 and V is TRBV10-1; D gene uncertain. V dropped 2 bases and J dropped 1 base, with 14 bases sitting between them. The CDR3 contains 16 residues. Germline V CDR1 and CDR2: WNHNN, SYGVQD (reference sequence). The CDR3 is CASSERQGVSNTEAFF. The CDR3, as DNA: TGCGCCAGCAGTGAGCGGCAAGGTGTATCGAACACTGAAGCTTTCTTT.

The chain uses TRBV27 and TRBJ1-5; tentative D call: TRBD1 (5 bases). This CDR3 has 15 amino acids. Trimming shortened V by 0 bases and J by 7 bases, and 13 bases separated the two germline ends. The germline gives CDR1 MNHEY, CDR2 SMNVEV (reference sequence). CDR3 DNA sequence: TGTGCCAGCAGTTTATCGATCGGGGGTCGGCAGCCCCAGCATTTT. Its translation is CASSLSIGGRQPQHF.

This sequence joins TRBV19 and TRBJ2-3, with TRBD2 matching over 13 bases. The CDR3 is 16 residues long. Germline trimming cut 5 bases from V and 1 base from J; bases unmatched to any gene: 3. From germline, CDR1 is LNHDA and CDR2 SQIVND (reference sequence). The CDR3 spells CASSAGTSGGTDTQYF. DNA of the CDR3: TGTGCCAGTAGTGCAGGGACTAGCGGGGGCACAGATACGCAGTATTTT.

The V and J genes are TRBV5-1 and TRBJ2-7; D is ambiguous. The CDR3 extends over 13 amino acids. With 4 bases removed from V and 4 bases from J, the gap between germline ends came to 12 bases. The germline V gene encodes CDR1 SGHRS and CDR2 YFSETQ. CDR3 sequence (DNA): TGCGCCAGCAGCGCTTTGATGGGTTACGAGCAGTACGTC. Translated, it gives CASSALMGYEQYV.

The rearrangement uses TRBV29-1 and TRBJ1-3; D unclear. The CDR3 is 14 amino acids. Germline assignment: CDR1 SQVTM and CDR2 ANQGSEA. V lost 4 bases to trimming and J lost 4 bases, with 14 bases between them. CDR3 in amino acids: CSVADLGTGNTIYF. CDR3 coding DNA: TGCAGCGTTGCGGATCTGGGTACGGGAAACACCATATATTTT.